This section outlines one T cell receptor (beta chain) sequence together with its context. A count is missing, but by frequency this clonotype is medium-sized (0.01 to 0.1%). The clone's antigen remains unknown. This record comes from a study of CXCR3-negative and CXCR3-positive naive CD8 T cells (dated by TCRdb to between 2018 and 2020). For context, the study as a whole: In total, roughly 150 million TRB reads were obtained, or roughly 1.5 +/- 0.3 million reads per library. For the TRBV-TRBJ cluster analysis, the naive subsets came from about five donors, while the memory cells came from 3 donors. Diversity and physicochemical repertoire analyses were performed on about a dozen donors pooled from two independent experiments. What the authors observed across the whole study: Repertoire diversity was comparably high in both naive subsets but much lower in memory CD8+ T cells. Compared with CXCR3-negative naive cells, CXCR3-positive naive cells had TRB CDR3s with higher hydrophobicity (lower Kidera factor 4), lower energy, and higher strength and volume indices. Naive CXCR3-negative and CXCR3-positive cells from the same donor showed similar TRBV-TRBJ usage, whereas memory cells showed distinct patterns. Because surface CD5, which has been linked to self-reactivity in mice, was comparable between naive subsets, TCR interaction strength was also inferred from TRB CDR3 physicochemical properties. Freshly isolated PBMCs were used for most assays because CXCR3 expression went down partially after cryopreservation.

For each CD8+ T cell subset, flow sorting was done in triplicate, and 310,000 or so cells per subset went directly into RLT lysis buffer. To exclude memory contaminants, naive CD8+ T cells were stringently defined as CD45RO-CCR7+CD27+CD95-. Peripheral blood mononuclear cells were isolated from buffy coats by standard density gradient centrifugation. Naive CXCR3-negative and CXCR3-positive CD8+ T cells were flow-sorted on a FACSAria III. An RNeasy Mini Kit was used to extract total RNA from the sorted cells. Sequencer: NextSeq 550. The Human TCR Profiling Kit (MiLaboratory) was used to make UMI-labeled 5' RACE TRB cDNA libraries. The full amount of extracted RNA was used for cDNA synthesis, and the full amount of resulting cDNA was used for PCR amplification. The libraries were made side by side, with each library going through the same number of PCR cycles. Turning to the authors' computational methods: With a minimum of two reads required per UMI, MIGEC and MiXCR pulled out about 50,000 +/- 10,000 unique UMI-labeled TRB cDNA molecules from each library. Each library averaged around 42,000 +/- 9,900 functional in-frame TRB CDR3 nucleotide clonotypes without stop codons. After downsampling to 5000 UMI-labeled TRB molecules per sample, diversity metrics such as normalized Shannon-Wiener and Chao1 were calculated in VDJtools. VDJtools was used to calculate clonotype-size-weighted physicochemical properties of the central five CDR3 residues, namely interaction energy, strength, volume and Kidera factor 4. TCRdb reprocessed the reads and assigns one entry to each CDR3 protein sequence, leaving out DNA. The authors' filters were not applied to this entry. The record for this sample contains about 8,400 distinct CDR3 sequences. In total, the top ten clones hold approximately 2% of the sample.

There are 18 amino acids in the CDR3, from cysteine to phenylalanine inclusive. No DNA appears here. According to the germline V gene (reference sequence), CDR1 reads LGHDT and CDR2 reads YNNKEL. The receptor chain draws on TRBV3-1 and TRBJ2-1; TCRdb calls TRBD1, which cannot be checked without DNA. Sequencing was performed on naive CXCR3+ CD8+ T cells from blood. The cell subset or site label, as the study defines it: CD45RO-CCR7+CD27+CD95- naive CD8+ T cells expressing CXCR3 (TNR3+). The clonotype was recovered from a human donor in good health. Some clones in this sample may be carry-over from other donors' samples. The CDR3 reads CASSRQDRGFLPYNEQFF.